This T cell receptor (beta chain) comes out of a study of cytomegalovirus exposure and HLA in healthy donors. Points from the study as a whole: Only CMV serostatus was available as immune exposure information. CMV antigen specificity was confirmed in vitro for a few CMV-associated chains.

Trimming cost V 2 bases and J 1 base; bases outside gene matches: 6. The germline CDR1 and CDR2 sequences are MNHNY and SVGAGI (reference sequence). The CDR3 is 16 residues long. The PCR ran on 60 Vbeta and 13 Jbeta primers. As handled by the study authors: Later work found 80 million or so unique TCR beta chains, with some 11 million shared. TCRdb keeps only in-frame clones here, not all; method: immunoSEQ multiplex PCR. That table furnishes V, J and clone size, whereas the DNA furnished D and trimming. The table has 200,000 or so clones, around 85% seen once. Turning to this clone: Its antigen is as yet unknown.

Healthy bone marrow donors made up the donors. Sample: PBMCs. The TCR was taken from a man aged 50-60 years in good health and CMV-seronegative. This chain links TRBV6-6 with TRBJ2-7; 9 nucleotides agree with TRBD1. The CDR3: CASSYTRQGGSYEQYF. The CDR3 coding sequence is TGTGCCAGCAGTTACACTAGACAGGGGGGATCCTACGAGCAGTACTTC.